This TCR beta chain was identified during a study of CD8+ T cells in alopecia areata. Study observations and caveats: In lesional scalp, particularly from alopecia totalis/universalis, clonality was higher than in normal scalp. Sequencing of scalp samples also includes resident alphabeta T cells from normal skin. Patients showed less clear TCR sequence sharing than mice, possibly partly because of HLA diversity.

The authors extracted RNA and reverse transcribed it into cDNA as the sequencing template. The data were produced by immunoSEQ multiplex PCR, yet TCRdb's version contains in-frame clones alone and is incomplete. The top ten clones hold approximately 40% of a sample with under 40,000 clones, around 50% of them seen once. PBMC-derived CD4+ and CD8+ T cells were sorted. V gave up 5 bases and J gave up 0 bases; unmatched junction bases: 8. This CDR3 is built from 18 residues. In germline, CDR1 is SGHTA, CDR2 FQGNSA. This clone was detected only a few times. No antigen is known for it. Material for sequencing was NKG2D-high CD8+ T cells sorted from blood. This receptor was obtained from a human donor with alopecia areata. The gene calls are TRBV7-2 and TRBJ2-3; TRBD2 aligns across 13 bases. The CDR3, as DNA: TGTGCCAGCAGCACCCGACTAGCGGGGGGCCCTAGCACAGATACGCAGTATTTT. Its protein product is CASSTRLAGGPSTDTQYF.